Listed below are T cell receptor beta chains from one sample, sequenced in a study of early T cells in non-severe SARS-CoV-2 infection. TCRdb passed the 5' RACE reads through MiXCR, listing each CDR3 protein once. The data contain more than 60,000 distinct CDR3 sequences, under 15% of them singletons. Source material: whole blood. The receptors were gathered from an adult who was a healthcare worker with PCR-confirmed SARS-CoV-2 infection or an uninfected control (not recorded which). CDR3s include the opening cysteine and the closing phenylalanine or tryptophan. Fields, in order: J gene, clone size, V gene, D gene, CDR3 DNA, CDR3 protein. A D gene is named only where the DNA matches it firmly. Part of the rows lack a size; the others show once, few, many or a class for expanded clones.

J: TRBJ2-7; size: few; V: TRBV23-1; D: TRBD1; DNA: TGCGCCAGCAGCCAATCCCGGACAGGGTACCACGAGCAGTACTTC; CDR3: CASSQSRTGYHEQYF
J: TRBJ2-3; size: .; V: TRBV7-3; D: TRBD1; DNA: TGTGCCAGCAGCTTAACTGTGGGGACAGGGATTGATACGCAGTATTTT; CDR3: CASSLTVGTGIDTQYF
J: TRBJ2-7; size: many; V: TRBV25-1; D: TRBD1; DNA: TGTGCCAGCAGTTGGACAGGGGTAGTTTACGAGCAGTACTTC; CDR3: CASSWTGVVYEQYF
J: TRBJ1-6; size: many; V: TRBV7-6; D: .; DNA: TGTGCCAGCAGCTTAGGGATGGGCAGCTCGGGGGGGCCCCTCCACTTT; CDR3: CASSLGMGSSGGPLHF
J: TRBJ2-7; size: large; V: TRBV29-1; D: .; DNA: TGCAGCGTTGTCCAGCACGAGCAGTACTTC; CDR3: CSVVQHEQYF
J: TRBJ1-2; size: .; V: TRBV7-8; D: .; DNA: TGTGCCAGCAGCTATGGGGGAGGCTATGGCTACACCTTC; CDR3: CASSYGGGYGYTF
J: TRBJ2-7; size: many; V: TRBV12-3/TRBV12-4; D: .; DNA: TGTGCCAGCAGTTCAAGAGGGGCCTACTCCTACGAGCAGTACTTC; CDR3: CASSSRGAYSYEQYF
J: TRBJ2-1; size: few; V: TRBV3-2; D: .; DNA: TGTGCCAGCAGCCCGCTGGGACAGGGGGCGGTGAATGAGCAGTTCTTC; CDR3: CASSPLGQGAVNEQFF
J: TRBJ2-7; size: .; V: TRBV29-1; D: .; DNA: TGCAGCGTTGAAGATCACTCCGGGACGGTTTCGCAGCAGTACTTC; CDR3: CSVEDHSGTVSQQYF
J: TRBJ1-1; size: few; V: TRBV7-9; D: .; DNA: TGTGCCAGCGAATGGTACACTGAAGCTTTCTTT; CDR3: CASEWYTEAFF
J: TRBJ2-2; size: many; V: TRBV7-3; D: .; DNA: TGTGCCAGCAGCTCCCCCCCCGGGGAGCTGTTTTTT; CDR3: CASSSPPGELFF
J: TRBJ1-1; size: .; V: TRBV20-1; D: .; DNA: TGCAGTGCCGACCCAACCAGGGCATTGAACACTGAAGCTTTCTTT; CDR3: CSADPTRALNTEAFF
J: TRBJ2-3; size: .; V: TRBV20-1; D: TRBD2; DNA: TGCAGTGCGACCATTCTAGCGGGAGGGCAGGATACGCAGTATTTT; CDR3: CSATILAGGQDTQYF
J: TRBJ1-1; size: few; V: TRBV9; D: .; DNA: TGTGCCAGCAGCGTAGATGGGGGCACTGAAGCTTTCTTT; CDR3: CASSVDGGTEAFF
J: TRBJ1-1; size: many; V: TRBV18; D: .; DNA: TGTGCCAGCTCACCAGCGGGGGACTCTATCATGAACACTGAAGCTTTCTTT; CDR3: CASSPAGDSIMNTEAFF
J: TRBJ1-2; size: few; V: TRBV5-1; D: .; DNA: TGCGCCAGCAGCTTGGTGGGTGGTAACTATGGCTACACCTTC; CDR3: CASSLVGGNYGYTF
J: TRBJ1-1; size: many; V: TRBV6-1; D: .; DNA: TGTGCCAGCTCAATCCTCCGGGGGAACACTGAAGCTTTCTTT; CDR3: CASSILRGNTEAFF
J: TRBJ2-7; size: many; V: TRBV12-5; D: TRBD1; DNA: TGTGCTAGTGGTTTGGTACCCACAGGGGATTTGATTTACGAGCAGTACTTC; CDR3: CASGLVPTGDLIYEQYF
J: TRBJ1-1; size: .; V: TRBV28; D: .; DNA: TGTGCCAGCAGTGTACTCAACACTGAAGCTTTCTTT; CDR3: CASSVLNTEAFF
J: TRBJ2-7; size: .; V: TRBV11-1; D: TRBD1; DNA: TGTGCCAGCAGCCCCTGGACAGGGACGTACTACGAGCAGTACTTC; CDR3: CASSPWTGTYYEQYF
J: TRBJ2-4; size: few; V: TRBV7-9; D: .; DNA: TGTGCCAGCAGCTCGGGGTTTCGACAAGCCAAAAACATTCAGTACTTC; CDR3: CASSSGFRQAKNIQYF
J: TRBJ1-3; size: .; V: TRBV7-9; D: TRBD1; DNA: TGTGCCAGCAGCACGGGACAGTCAAACACCATATATTTT; CDR3: CASSTGQSNTIYF